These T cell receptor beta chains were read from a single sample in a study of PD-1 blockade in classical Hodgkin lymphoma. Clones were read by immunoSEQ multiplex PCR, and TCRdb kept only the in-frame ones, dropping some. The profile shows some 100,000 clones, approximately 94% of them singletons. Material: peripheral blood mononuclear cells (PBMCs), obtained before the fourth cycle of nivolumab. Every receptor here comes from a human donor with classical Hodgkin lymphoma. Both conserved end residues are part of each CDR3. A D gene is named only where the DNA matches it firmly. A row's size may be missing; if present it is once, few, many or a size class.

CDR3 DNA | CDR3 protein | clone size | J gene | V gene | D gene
TGTGCCATCAAGAGCGACGGTAACTTACGGGGTATGTACTTC | CAIKSDGNLRGMYF | . | TRBJ2-7 | TRBV28 | .
TGTGCCAGCAGGCATGGACAGGGGCTTCACTACGAGCAGTACTTC | CASRHGQGLHYEQYF | once | TRBJ2-7 | TRBV6-5 | TRBD1
TGCGCCAGCAGCCCTTACAGGGTAGGATCGAGGGAGCAGTACTTC | CASSPYRVGSREQYF | . | TRBJ2-7 | TRBV5-1 | .
TGTGCCACCAGCAGAGAATCTCCGGACTTCGGGGGAGAGCAGTACTTC | CATSRESPDFGGEQYF | . | TRBJ2-7 | TRBV15 | .
TGTGCCACTCGGACAGGGGACAGCAATCAGCCCCAGCATTTT | CATRTGDSNQPQHF | few | TRBJ1-5 | TRBV30 | TRBD1
TGTGCCAGCAGCTTAGTAGCGGGACAGGGGGCGAATGTAGAGCAGTACTTC | CASSLVAGQGANVEQYF | once | TRBJ2-7 | TRBV7-6 | TRBD1
TGTGCCAGCAGTACGGACAGGGCGGGTGGCTACACCTTC | CASSTDRAGGYTF | . | TRBJ1-2 | TRBV25-1 | TRBD1
TGTGCCAGCAGCCCACAGACGTCTAGCGCTGAAGCTTTCTTT | CASSPQTSSAEAFF | . | TRBJ1-1 | TRBV6-5 | .
TGTGCCAGCAGCGTAGGGACTAGTGGTCAAGAGACCCAGTACTTC | CASSVGTSGQETQYF | . | TRBJ2-5 | TRBV9 | TRBD2
TGTGCCTGGGCCTTGGGGTGGGGGGACCAGCCCCAGCATTTT | CAWALGWGDQPQHF | . | TRBJ1-5 | TRBV30 | .
TGTGCCAGTATAATAGGAGGCTTGGCTTTCTTT | CASIIGGLAFF | . | TRBJ1-1 | TRBV19 | .
TGTGCCAGCAGCTCGGCTGGGACAGCCCTTAGGTACCCCGAGCAGTACTTC | CASSSAGTALRYPEQYF | . | TRBJ2-7 | TRBV7-9 | TRBD1
TGTGCCAGCAGCTTCCCAGGGATTCCCAAAAACATTCAGTACTTC | CASSFPGIPKNIQYF | . | TRBJ2-4 | TRBV5-4 | .
TGTGCCAGCTGTTGTCCCCCTCGGGACCCAATTTACGAGCAGTACTTC | CASCCPPRDPIYEQYF | . | TRBJ2-7 | TRBV28 | .
TGCGCCAGCACCCTCAGTGCCGGGGAGCTGTTTTTT | CASTLSAGELFF | . | TRBJ2-2 | TRBV5-1 | .
TGTGCCAGCAGTTACGGGGGACAGGGTTACGAGCAGTACTTC | CASSYGGQGYEQYF | once | TRBJ2-7 | TRBV6-5 | TRBD1
TGTGCCAGCAGCTTGCTGGAAGCGGAATTCTACGAGCAGTACTTC | CASSLLEAEFYEQYF | . | TRBJ2-7 | TRBV7-3 | .
TGTGCCAGCAGTGAATATAGGGCAGGGTTGTTCCAAGAGACCCAGTACTTC | CASSEYRAGLFQETQYF | . | TRBJ2-5 | TRBV25-1 | .
TGTGCCAGCAGCTCCGGGGTGACTGGAAACACCATATATTTT | CASSSGVTGNTIYF | . | TRBJ1-3 | TRBV5-4 | .
TGTGCCAGCAATACGGGAGGGCGGTACAATGAGCAGTTCTTC | CASNTGGRYNEQFF | . | TRBJ2-1 | TRBV6-5 | TRBD2
TGTGCCAGCAGCCCTCGTGGCGCGGAGACCCAGTACTTC | CASSPRGAETQYF | . | TRBJ2-5 | TRBV7-6 | .
TGTGCTAGTGAGATCGGACTAGCCGCCTTAAATGAGCAGTTCTTC | CASEIGLAALNEQFF | once | TRBJ2-1 | TRBV12-5 | TRBD2
TGTGCCAGCAGGGAGGGGGACGCTACAGATACGCAGTATTTT | CASREGDATDTQYF | once | TRBJ2-3 | TRBV6-6 | .
TGCGCCAGCAGCCGGACGGGAGGGTCCTTATCCTACGAGCAGTACTTC | CASSRTGGSLSYEQYF | . | TRBJ2-7 | TRBV5-1 | TRBD2
TGCGCCAGCAGTGACCCCCAAGAGACCCAGTACTTC | CASSDPQETQYF | . | TRBJ2-5 | TRBV10-2 | .
TGTGCCAGCAGCCAAGGACCGATTAGGGTGAATGGCTACACCTTC | CASSQGPIRVNGYTF | . | TRBJ1-2 | TRBV14 | .